The 14 T cell receptor beta chains given below trace back to one sample, sequenced in a study of CD8 T cells in ankylosing spondylitis. No antigens are known for them. The study, taken as a whole, reports: Ankylosing spondylitis blood appeared to carry a characteristic TCR beta motif of several highly homologous variants.

TCRdb recomputed calls from the 5' RACE reads with MiXCR, one row per CDR3 protein. The sample records some 800,000 distinct CDR3 sequences, 12% being singletons. The sample taken for sequencing was blood, either unsorted or a sorted T cell fraction (not recorded which). These TCRs come from a male donor with ankylosing spondylitis.

The rearrangement joins TRBV5-1 to TRBJ2-7; 9 bases align to TRBD1. V shed 0 bases, J shed 3 bases, and the junction held 4 bases outside the gene matches. The CDR3 is 15 amino acids. The germline CDR1 and CDR2 sequences are SGHRS and YFSETQ. CDR3 bases: TGCGCCAGCAGCTTGGGGGACAGGGTAGTCTACGAGCAGTACTTC. Translating it yields CASSLGDRVVYEQYF.

This clonotype has a handful of counts. The chain links TRBV28 to TRBJ2-1, with D possibly matching TRBD1 (6 bases). The ends were cut back, 8 bases at V and 8 bases at J, with 10 bases in the middle. This CDR3 region has 11 residues. Germline lookup yields CDR1 MDHEN and CDR2 SYDVKM. The CDR3, as DNA: TGTGCCAGCGGGAAGGGGGATGAGCAGTTCTTC. It codes for CASGKGDEQFF.

This chain links TRBV20-1 with TRBJ1-2; no reliable D call. Trimming left V 5 bases short and J 3 bases short, with 16 bases between. The CDR3 runs to 14 residues. Germline CDR1 is DFQATT and CDR2 is SNEGSKA (reference sequence). CDR3: CSAAVGTGDYGYTF. The CDR3, as DNA: TGCAGTGCTGCCGTCGGAACTGGAGACTATGGCTACACCTTC.

Only a few counts were recorded for this clonotype. The chain uses TRBV27 and TRBJ2-7; D is perhaps TRBD1 (6 bases). The V gene's germline CDR1 is MNHEY and CDR2 SMNVEV (reference sequence). CDR3 size: 14 residues. V was shortened by 5 bases and J by 2 bases, with 13 bases between the two germline ends. CDR3 protein: CASSAWDTTYEQYF. The CDR3 DNA sequence: TGTGCCAGCAGTGCTTGGGACACGACCTACGAGCAGTACTTC.

This clonotype was seen only a few times. The rearrangement uses TRBV7-9 and TRBJ2-1; no clear D. The CDR3 consists of 15 residues. CDR1 SEHNR and CDR2 FQNEAQ come from the germline V gene (reference sequence). Trimming shortened V by 3 bases and J by 5 bases, and 14 bases separated the two germline ends. CDR3 in DNA: TGTGCCAGCAGCTTGGCGAACTGGGGTAACAATGAGCAGTTCTTC. Amino acid sequence: CASSLANWGNNEQFF.

The chain employs TRBV7-2 and TRBJ2-1; D unclear. Germline lookup yields CDR1 SGHTA and CDR2 FQGNSA. V was trimmed by 4 bases and J by 0 bases, leaving 10 bases between them. The CDR3 runs 15 residues. CDR3 coding DNA: TGTGCCAGCAGCTCGGCCGCCGTCTCCTACAATGAGCAGTTCTTC. Amino acid sequence: CASSSAAVSYNEQFF.

There are many counts of this clonotype. This chain's CDR3 is CSVGSDSGANVLTF. Written as DNA, the CDR3 is TGCAGCGTCGGCAGCGATTCTGGGGCCAACGTCCTGACTTTC. V and J are TRBV29-1 and TRBJ2-6; D is undetermined. The CDR3 length is 14 residues. Germline V lookup: CDR1 SQVTM, CDR2 ANQGSEA. Between the trimmed V and J ends, which lost 6 bases and 1 base, there was a span of 10 bases.

This clonotype has more than one count but fewer than ten. CDR3: CASSLSGQHYGYTF. The CDR3 DNA sequence: TGTGCCAGCAGCTTATCAGGGCAGCACTATGGCTACACCTTC. V and J are TRBV7-6 and TRBJ1-2, with a weak D call TRBD1 (5 bases). This CDR3 region has 14 residues. Germline V lookup: CDR1 SGHVS, CDR2 FNYEAQ. Trimming cost V 2 bases and J 3 bases, with 10 bases left between them.

The V and J genes are TRBV25-1 and TRBJ2-3; possibly TRBD2 for D (5 bases). Germline CDR1 and CDR2: MGHDK and SYGVNS. V was pared by 1 base and J by 4 bases, with 6 bases between. The CDR3 is 13 amino acids. In nucleotides, the CDR3 is TGTGCCAGCAGTGAATCAGCGGCAGATACGCAGTATTTT. Amino acids: CASSESAADTQYF.

This clonotype was detected many times. The J gene is TRBJ2-7, the V gene TRBV7-2, with 7 bases lining up with TRBD2. Germline V CDR1 and CDR2: SGHTA, FQGNSA. The CDR3 loop spans 15 amino acids. V dropped 5 bases and J dropped 1; count of bases not matched to a gene: 8. The CDR3 DNA follows: TGTGCCAGCAGCCCGTCGACCGGGAGGTCCTACGAGCAGTACTTC. The encoded protein is CASSPSTGRSYEQYF. The variable domain in full, completed from reference TRBV7-2 and TRBJ2-7, reads GAGVSQSPSNKVTEKGKDVELRCDPISGHTALYWYRQSLGQGLEFLIYFQGNSAPDKSGLPSDRFSAERTGGSVSTLTIQRTQQEDSAVYLCASSPSTGRSYEQYFGPGTRLTVT.

This rearrangement joins TRBV6-4 to TRBJ1-5, with 8 positions matching TRBD1. This CDR3 spans 15 amino acids. Per germline, CDR1 MRHNA and CDR2 SNTAGT. V shed 9 bases and J 6 bases; nucleotides not matched to a gene: 13. The CDR3 bases are TGTGCCAGTGCCCTTCAGGCAGGGGGCCTTCAGCCCCAGCATTTT. It specifies CASALQAGGLQPQHF.

This clonotype was seen at least ten times. The chain links TRBV7-3 to TRBJ2-7; a weak D match, TRBD1 (6 bases). Trimming pared 4 bases from V and 3 bases from J, leaving 16 bases between. The CDR3 runs 15 residues. Germline-derived CDR1 and CDR2 are SGHTA and FQGTGA. The chain's CDR3 is CASSSDPGHSYEQYF. CDR3 DNA sequence: TGTGCCAGCAGCTCCGATCCGGGACATAGCTACGAGCAGTACTTC.

The genes are TRBV28 and TRBJ1-2; TRBD1 aligns across 7 bases. The J segment lost 7 bases and the V segment lost 5 bases, leaving 7 bases of the junction unmatched. Germline loops: CDR1 MDHEN, CDR2 SYDVKM. This CDR3 comprises 13 residues. CDR3 DNA: TGTGCCAGCAGTAGACAGGGAGTAGGTGGCTACACCTTC. Residues: CASSRQGVGGYTF.

This clonotype was seen many times. The germline gene is not matched at one end of the junction; a read error may be the cause. This rearrangement joins TRBV2 to TRBJ2-3; unclear D gene. Looked up from germline, CDR1 is SNHLY and CDR2 is FYNNEI. There are 12 residues in the CDR3. The CDR3: CASSETTDTQYF. The CDR3 nucleotides are TGCGCCAGCAGCGAAACTACAGATACGCAGTATTTT.